Below, 6 T cell receptor beta chains from the same sample are listed, as sequenced in a study of T cell repertoires in cytomegalovirus infection (dated by TCRdb to 2018 to 2020). TCRdb shows the sequencer as Illumina HiSeq 1500. TCRdb reanalyzed the raw reads on its own, using fastp at Q25 for trimming and MiXCR for clone calling, and kept in-frame beta chains. Rows with a matching CDR3 protein are joined into one entry that keeps the most common DNA and genes. Present in this sample are roughly 150,000 distinct CDR3 sequences, 17% of which were seen just once. Of the sample, roughly a sixth falls within the top ten clones. Sequenced: CD8+ T cells from PBMCs. These receptors were taken from a human donor in good health (CMV status not recorded). Some clones in this sample may be carry-over from other donors' samples.

On this clonotype itself: Because it lacks the conserved phenylalanine or tryptophan at the end, this CDR3 is likely a read error. The DNA is omitted, as the CDR3 cannot be located on it reliably, and the CDR3 follows TCRdb's listing. The rearrangement joins TRBV6-6 to TRBJ2-3; TRBD1 was called by the table and not checked on the DNA. The germline V gene has CDR1 MNHNY and CDR2 SVGAGI (reference sequence). The CDR3 comprises 8 residues, both ends counted. The CDR3 reads CARTPRTA.

This clonotype was counted only a few times. J is TRBJ2-7 and V is TRBV7-2; perhaps D is TRBD1 or TRBD2 (5 bases each). The germline V gene has CDR1 SGHTA and CDR2 FQGNSA. Between the trimmed V and J ends, which lost 1 base and 2 bases, there was a span of 15 bases. This CDR3 comprises 16 residues. CDR3 nucleotides: TGTGCCAGCAGCTTAGTTTTGGGGACGACCACCTACGAGCAGTACTTC. Protein product: CASSLVLGTTTYEQYF.

J is TRBJ2-1 and V is TRBV6-2 or TRBV6-3, with TRBD2 identical over 8 bases. Germline V gives CDR1 MNHEY, CDR2 SVGEGT. V lost 2 bases and J lost 8; bases outside the gene matches: 8. The length of the CDR3 is 15 residues. CDR3 amino acids: CASSYGSGRGDEQFF. DNA for the CDR3: TGTGCCAGCAGTTACGGGAGCGGGAGAGGGGATGAGCAGTTCTTC.

This clonotype was observed a few times. This chain links TRBV28 with TRBJ1-5; D perhaps matches TRBD1 (5 bases). This CDR3 has 16 residues. Trimming left V 1 base short and J 6 bases short, with 16 bases between. Germline V lookup: CDR1 MDHEN, CDR2 SYDVKM. The CDR3 sequence: CASSLYQGGSGQPQHF. The CDR3 nucleotides are TGTGCCAGCAGTTTATACCAGGGCGGCTCCGGTCAGCCCCAGCATTTT.

V gene TRBV7-9 combines with J gene TRBJ2-7; D remains unclear. The CDR3 length is 14 residues. The germline gives CDR1 SEHNR, CDR2 FQNEAQ (reference sequence). Trimming removed 2 bases at V and 2 bases at J, with 10 bases between. The CDR3 sequence is CASSLQDVPYEQYF. CDR3 coding DNA: TGTGCCAGCAGCTTACAGGACGTCCCCTACGAGCAGTACTTC.

This clonotype was recorded many times. The genes are TRBV7-2 and TRBJ2-7; 10 bases fit TRBD2. The CDR3 extends over 15 amino acids. Germline V lookup: CDR1 SGHTA, CDR2 FQGNSA. Germline trimming cut 0 bases from V and 5 bases from J; bases unmatched to any gene: 4. The CDR3 DNA reads TGTGCCAGCAGCTTAGCAGCGGGGGGGCTCAACGAGCAGTACTTC. Translated, it gives CASSLAAGGLNEQYF.